This is a list of T cell receptor beta chains from one sample in a study of CD8 T cells in ankylosing spondylitis. TCRdb independently ran MiXCR on the 5' RACE reads; one entry per CDR3 protein. Among more than 100,000 distinct CDR3 sequences listed, more than 9.5% were seen once. Material: blood, either unsorted or a sorted T cell fraction (not recorded which). These receptors all come from a female donor with ankylosing spondylitis or in good health (not recorded which). Both conserved end residues are part of each CDR3. Each record gives: D gene, V gene, clone size, J gene, CDR3 DNA, CDR3 protein. D genes are given only for firm matches. Clone size is not always given. Where it is, it says once, few, many or a class for expanded clones.

d_gene: NA
v_gene: TRBV11-3
abundance: NA
j_gene: TRBJ2-3
CDR3nt: TGTGCCAGCAGCTTAGATCGAGTCCAGGGGGATACGCAGTATTTT
CDR3aa: CASSLDRVQGDTQYF

d_gene: NA
v_gene: TRBV20-1
abundance: many
j_gene: TRBJ2-1
CDR3nt: TGCAGTGCAAAGGGAACCCCTATCTACAATGAGCAGTTCTTC
CDR3aa: CSAKGTPIYNEQFF

d_gene: NA
v_gene: TRBV7-9
abundance: NA
j_gene: TRBJ2-7
CDR3nt: TGTGCCAGCAGCTTAGGTGAAAGGCCACCCCCCTACGAGCAGTACTTC
CDR3aa: CASSLGERPPPYEQYF

d_gene: NA
v_gene: TRBV20-1
abundance: many
j_gene: TRBJ2-5
CDR3nt: TGCAGTGCTTCCCACCCGGTCGTAAGTGGAAAGACCCAGTACTTC
CDR3aa: CSASHPVVSGKTQYF

d_gene: NA
v_gene: TRBV25-1
abundance: few
j_gene: TRBJ1-5
CDR3nt: TGTGCCAGCAGTGAGCATTCCAATCAGCCCCAGCATTTT
CDR3aa: CASSEHSNQPQHF

d_gene: TRBD2
v_gene: TRBV7-9
abundance: many
j_gene: TRBJ2-7
CDR3nt: TGTGCCAGCAGCTTAGGGGTCGGGACTAGCGATTACGAGCAGTACTTC
CDR3aa: CASSLGVGTSDYEQYF

d_gene: NA
v_gene: TRBV4-1
abundance: many
j_gene: TRBJ2-7
CDR3nt: TGCGCCAGCAGCCAAGGTTGGGACGGTCGCTACGAGCAGTACTTC
CDR3aa: CASSQGWDGRYEQYF

d_gene: TRBD2
v_gene: TRBV4-2
abundance: many
j_gene: TRBJ2-1
CDR3nt: TGTGCCAGCAGCCCGGGGGGCTCCTACAATGAGCAGTTCTTC
CDR3aa: CASSPGGSYNEQFF

d_gene: TRBD1
v_gene: TRBV18
abundance: many
j_gene: TRBJ1-1
CDR3nt: TGTGCCAGCTCTCCGGGGACAGGGGAGACTGAAGCTTTCTTT
CDR3aa: CASSPGTGETEAFF

d_gene: NA
v_gene: TRBV12-3/TRBV12-4
abundance: many
j_gene: TRBJ2-3
CDR3nt: TGTGCCAGCAGTCCCTGGGGGCCCCCAGATACGCAGTATTTT
CDR3aa: CASSPWGPPDTQYF